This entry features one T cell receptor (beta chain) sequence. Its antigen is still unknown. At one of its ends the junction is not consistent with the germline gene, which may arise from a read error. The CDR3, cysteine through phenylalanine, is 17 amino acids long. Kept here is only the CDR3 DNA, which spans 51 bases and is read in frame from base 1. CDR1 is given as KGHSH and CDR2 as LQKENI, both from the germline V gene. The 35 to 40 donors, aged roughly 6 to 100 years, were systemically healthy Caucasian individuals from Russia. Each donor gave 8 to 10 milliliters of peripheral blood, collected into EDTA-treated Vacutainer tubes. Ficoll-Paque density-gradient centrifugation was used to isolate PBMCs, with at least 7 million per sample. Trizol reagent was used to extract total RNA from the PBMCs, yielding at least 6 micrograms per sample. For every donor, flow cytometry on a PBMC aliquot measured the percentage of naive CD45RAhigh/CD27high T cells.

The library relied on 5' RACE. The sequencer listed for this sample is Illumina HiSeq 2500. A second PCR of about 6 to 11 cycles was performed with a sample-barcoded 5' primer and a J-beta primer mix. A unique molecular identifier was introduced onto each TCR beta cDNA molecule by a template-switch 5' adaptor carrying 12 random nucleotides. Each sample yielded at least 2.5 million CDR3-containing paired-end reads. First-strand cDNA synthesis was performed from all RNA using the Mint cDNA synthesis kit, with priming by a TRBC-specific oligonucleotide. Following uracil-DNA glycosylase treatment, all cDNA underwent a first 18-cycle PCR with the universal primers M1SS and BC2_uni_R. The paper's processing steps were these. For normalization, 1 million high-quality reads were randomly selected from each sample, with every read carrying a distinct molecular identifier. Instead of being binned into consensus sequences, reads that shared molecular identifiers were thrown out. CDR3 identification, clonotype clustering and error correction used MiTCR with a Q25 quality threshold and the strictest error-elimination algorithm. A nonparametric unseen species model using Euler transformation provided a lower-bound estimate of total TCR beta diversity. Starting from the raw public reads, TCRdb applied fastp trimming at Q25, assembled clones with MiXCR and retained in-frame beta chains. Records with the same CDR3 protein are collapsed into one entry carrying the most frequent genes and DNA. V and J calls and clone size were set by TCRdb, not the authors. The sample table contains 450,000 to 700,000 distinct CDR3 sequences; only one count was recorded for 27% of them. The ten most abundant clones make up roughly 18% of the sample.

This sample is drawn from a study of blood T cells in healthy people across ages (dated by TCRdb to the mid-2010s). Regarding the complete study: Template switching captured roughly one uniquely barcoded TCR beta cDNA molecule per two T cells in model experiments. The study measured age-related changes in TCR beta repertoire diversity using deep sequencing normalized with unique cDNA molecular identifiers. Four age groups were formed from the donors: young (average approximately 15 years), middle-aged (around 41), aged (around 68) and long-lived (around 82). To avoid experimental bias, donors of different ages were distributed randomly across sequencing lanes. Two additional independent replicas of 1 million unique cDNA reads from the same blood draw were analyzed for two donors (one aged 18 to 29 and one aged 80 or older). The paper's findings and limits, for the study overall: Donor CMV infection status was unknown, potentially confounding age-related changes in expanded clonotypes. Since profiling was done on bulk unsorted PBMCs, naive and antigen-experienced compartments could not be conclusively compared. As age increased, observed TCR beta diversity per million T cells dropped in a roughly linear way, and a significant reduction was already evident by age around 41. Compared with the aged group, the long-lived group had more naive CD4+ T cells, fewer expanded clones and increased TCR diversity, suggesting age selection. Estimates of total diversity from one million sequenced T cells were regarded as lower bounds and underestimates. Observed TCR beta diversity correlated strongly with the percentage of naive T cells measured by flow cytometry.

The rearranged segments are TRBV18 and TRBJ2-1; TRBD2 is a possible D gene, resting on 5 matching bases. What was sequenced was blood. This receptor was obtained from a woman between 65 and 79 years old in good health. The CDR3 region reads CTSSPWNSPGSYNEQFF. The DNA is TGTACCAGCTCACCATGGAATTCTCCGGGGTCTTACAATGAGCAGTTCTTC.